This record looks at one T cell receptor beta chain sequence and its context. Its antigen remains unidentified. These data are taken from a study of CD8 T cells in ankylosing spondylitis. Trimming removed 4 bases at V and 0 bases at J, with 12 bases between. The CDR3 is 15 amino acids. MiXCR was run by TCRdb on the 5' RACE reads, yielding one entry per CDR3 protein. The sample has about 340,000 distinct CDR3 sequences; about 20% are singletons. Broader study findings: Within ankylosing spondylitis blood, a TCR beta motif made up of roughly eight highly homologous variants appeared to be characteristic.

Sequencing was done on a sample of blood, either unsorted or a sorted T cell fraction (not recorded which). The TCR originated in a male donor with ankylosing spondylitis or in good health (not recorded which). This chain connects TRBV12-3 or TRBV12-4 to TRBJ1-1; a possible D gene is TRBD1 (5 bases). CDR3 residues: CASSSGLLMNTEAFF. The CDR3 DNA reads TGTGCCAGCAGTTCGGGGCTCCTCATGAACACTGAAGCTTTCTTT.